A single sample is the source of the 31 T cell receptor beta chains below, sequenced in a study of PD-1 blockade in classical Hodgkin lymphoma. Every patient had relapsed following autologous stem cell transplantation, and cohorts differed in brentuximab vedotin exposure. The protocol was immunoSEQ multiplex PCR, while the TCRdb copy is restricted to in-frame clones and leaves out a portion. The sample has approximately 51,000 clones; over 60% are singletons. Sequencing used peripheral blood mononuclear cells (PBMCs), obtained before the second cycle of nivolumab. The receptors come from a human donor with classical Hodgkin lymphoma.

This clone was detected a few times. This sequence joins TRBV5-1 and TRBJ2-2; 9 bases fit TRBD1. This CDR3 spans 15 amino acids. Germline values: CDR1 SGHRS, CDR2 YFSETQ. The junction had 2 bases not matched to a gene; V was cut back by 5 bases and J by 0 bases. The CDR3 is CASRGQGTNTGELFF. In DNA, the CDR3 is TGCGCCAGCAGGGGACAGGGAACGAACACCGGGGAGCTGTTTTTT.

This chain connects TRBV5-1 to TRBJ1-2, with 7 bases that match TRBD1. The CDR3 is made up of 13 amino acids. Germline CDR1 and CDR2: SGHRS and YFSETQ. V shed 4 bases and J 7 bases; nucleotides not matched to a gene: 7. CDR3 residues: CASSPQGKVGYTF. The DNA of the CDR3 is TGCGCCAGCAGCCCACAGGGGAAAGTTGGCTACACCTTC.

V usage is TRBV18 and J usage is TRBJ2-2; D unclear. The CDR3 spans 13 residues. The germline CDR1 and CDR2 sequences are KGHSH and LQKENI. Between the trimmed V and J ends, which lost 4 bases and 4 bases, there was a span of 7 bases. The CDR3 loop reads CASSLGLTGELFF. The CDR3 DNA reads TGTGCCAGCTCACTAGGGCTCACCGGGGAGCTGTTTTTT. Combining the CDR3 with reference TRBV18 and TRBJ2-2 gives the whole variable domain NAGVMQNPRHLVRRRGQEARLRCSPMKGHSHVYWYRQLPEEGLKFMVYLQKENIIDESGMPKERFSAEFPKEGPSILRIQQVVRGDSAAYFCASSLGLTGELFFGEGSRLTVL.

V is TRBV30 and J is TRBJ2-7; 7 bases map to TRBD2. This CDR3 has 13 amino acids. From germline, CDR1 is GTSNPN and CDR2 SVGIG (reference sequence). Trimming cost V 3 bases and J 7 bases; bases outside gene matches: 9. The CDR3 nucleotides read TGTGCCTGGAGACCTGGGGTGGGGGGGGAGCAGTACTTC. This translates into CAWRPGVGGEQYF.

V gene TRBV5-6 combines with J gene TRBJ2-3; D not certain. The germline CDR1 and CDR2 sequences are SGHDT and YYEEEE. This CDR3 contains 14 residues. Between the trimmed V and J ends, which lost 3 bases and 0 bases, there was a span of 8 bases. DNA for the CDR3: TGTGCCAGCAGCTCGAAGACCAGCACAGATACGCAGTATTTT. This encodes CASSSKTSTDTQYF.

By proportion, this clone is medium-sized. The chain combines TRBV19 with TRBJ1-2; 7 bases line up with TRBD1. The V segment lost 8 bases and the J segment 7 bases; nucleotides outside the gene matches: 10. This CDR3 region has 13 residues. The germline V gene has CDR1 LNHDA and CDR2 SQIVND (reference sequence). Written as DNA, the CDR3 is TGTGCCAGTGTACAGACAGGGTTCGTTGGCTACACCTTC. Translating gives CASVQTGFVGYTF.

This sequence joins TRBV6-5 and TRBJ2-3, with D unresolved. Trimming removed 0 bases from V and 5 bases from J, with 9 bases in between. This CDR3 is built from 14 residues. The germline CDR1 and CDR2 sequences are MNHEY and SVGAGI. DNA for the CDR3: TGTGCCAGCAGTTACTCAGGCGCGGAAGATACGCAGTATTTT. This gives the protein CASSYSGAEDTQYF.

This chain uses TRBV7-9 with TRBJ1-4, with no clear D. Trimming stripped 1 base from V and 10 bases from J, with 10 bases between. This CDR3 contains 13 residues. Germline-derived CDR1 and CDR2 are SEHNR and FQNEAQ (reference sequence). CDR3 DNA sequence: TGTGCCAGCAGCTTAGGAGAGGGCACAAAACTGTTTTTT. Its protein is CASSLGEGTKLFF.

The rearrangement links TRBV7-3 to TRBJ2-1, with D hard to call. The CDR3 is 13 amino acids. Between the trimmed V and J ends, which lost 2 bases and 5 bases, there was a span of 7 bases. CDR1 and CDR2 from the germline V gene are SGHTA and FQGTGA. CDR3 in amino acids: CASSLSKNNEQFF. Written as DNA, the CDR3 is TGTGCCAGCAGCTTATCTAAGAACAATGAGCAGTTCTTC.

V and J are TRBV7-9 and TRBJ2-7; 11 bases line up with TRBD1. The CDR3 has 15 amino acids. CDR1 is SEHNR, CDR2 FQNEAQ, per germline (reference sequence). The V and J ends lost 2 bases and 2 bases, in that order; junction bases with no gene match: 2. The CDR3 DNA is TGTGCCAGCAGCTTAAGGGGACAGGGGGCCTACGAGCAGTACTTC. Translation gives CASSLRGQGAYEQYF. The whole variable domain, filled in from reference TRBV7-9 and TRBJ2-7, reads DTGVSQNPRHKITKRGQNVTFRCDPISEHNRLYWYRQTLGQGPEFLTYFQNEAQLEKSRLLSDRFSAERPKGSFSTLEIQRTEQGDSAMYLCASSLRGQGAYEQYFGPGTRLTVT.

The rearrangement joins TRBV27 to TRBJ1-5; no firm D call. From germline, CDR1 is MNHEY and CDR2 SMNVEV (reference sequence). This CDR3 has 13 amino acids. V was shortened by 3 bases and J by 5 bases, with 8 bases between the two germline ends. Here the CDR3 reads CASSLQVYQPQHF. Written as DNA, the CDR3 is TGTGCCAGCAGTTTGCAGGTATATCAGCCCCAGCATTTT.

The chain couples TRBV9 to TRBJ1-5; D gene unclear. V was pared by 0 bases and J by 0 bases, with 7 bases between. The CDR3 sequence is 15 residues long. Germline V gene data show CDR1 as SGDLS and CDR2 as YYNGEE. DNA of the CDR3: TGTGCCAGCAGCGTAGGTGGAAGTAGCAATCAGCCCCAGCATTTT. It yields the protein CASSVGGSSNQPQHF. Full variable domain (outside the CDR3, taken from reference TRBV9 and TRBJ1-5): DSGVTQTPKHLITATGQRVTLRCSPRSGDLSVYWYQQSLDQGLQFLIQYYNGEERAKGNILERFSAQQFPDLHSELNLSSLELGDSALYFCASSVGGSSNQPQHFGDGTRLSIL.

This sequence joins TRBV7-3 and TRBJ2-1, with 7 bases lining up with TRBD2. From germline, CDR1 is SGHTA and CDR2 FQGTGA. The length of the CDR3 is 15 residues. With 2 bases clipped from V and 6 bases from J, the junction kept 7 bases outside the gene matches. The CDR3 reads CASSLVAGASNEQFF. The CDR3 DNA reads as TGTGCCAGCAGCTTAGTGGCGGGAGCATCCAATGAGCAGTTCTTC. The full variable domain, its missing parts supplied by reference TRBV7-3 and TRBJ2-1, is GAGVSQTPSNKVTEKGKYVELRCDPISGHTALYWYRQSLGQGPEFLIYFQGTGAADDSGLPNDRFFAVRPEGSVSTLKIQRTERGDSAVYLCASSLVAGASNEQFFGPGTRLTVL.

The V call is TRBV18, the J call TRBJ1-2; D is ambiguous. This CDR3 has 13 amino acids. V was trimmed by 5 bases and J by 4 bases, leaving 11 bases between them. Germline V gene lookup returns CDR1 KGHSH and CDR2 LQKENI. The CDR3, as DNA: TGTGCCAGCTCATTATCTCCTGGCTATGGCTACACCTTC. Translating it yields CASSLSPGYGYTF.

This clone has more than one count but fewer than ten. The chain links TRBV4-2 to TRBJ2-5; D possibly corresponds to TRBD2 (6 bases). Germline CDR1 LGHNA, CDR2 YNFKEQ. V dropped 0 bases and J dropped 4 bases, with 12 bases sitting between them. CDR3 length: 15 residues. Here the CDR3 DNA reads TGTGCCAGCAGCCAAGATTGGGGGACTGGAGAGACCCAGTACTTC. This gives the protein CASSQDWGTGETQYF.

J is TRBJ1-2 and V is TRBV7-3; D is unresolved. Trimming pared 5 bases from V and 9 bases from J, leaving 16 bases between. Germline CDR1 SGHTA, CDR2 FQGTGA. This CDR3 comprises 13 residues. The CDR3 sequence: CASSEGPLGSYTF. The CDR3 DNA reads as TGTGCCAGCAGCGAGGGCCCCCTAGGGAGCTACACCTTC.

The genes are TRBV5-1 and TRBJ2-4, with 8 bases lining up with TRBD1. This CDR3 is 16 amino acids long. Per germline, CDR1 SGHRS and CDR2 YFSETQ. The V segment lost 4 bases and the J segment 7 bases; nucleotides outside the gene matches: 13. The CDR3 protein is CASSLESGQEGNIQYF. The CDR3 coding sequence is TGCGCCAGCAGCCTTGAATCGGGACAGGAGGGGAACATTCAGTACTTC.

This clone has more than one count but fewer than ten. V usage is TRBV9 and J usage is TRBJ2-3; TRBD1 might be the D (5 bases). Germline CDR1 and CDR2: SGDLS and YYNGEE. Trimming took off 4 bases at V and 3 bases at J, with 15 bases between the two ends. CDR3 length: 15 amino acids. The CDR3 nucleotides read TGTGCCAGCAGCCCGTCAACATCAGGGACAGATACGCAGTATTTT. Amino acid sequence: CASSPSTSGTDTQYF.

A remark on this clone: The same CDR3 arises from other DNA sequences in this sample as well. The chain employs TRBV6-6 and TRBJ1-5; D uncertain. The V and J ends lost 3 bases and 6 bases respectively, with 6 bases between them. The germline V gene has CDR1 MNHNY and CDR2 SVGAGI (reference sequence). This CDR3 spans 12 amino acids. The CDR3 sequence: CASSYSTQPQHF. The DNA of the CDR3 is TGTGCCAGCAGTTATTCGACTCAGCCCCAGCATTTT.

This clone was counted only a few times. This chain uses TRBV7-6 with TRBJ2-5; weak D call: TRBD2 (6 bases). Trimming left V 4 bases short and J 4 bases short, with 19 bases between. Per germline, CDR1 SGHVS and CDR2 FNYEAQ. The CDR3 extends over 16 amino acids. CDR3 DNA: TGTGCCAGCAGCTCCTTAGGAGGGCTTTTGGTAGAGACCCAGTACTTC. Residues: CASSSLGGLLVETQYF.

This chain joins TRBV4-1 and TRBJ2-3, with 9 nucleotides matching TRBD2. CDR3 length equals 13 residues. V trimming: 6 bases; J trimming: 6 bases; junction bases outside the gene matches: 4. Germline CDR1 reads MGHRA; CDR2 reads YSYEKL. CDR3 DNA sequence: TGCGCCAGCAGGCGGGAGGGCTGGGATACGCAGTATTTT. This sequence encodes CASRREGWDTQYF.

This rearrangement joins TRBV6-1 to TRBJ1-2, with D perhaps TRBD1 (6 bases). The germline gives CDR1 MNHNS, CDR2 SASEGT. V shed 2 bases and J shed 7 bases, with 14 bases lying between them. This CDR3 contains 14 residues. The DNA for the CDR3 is TGTGCCAGCAGTGAAAACGGGGGGGCGCGTGGCTACACCTTC. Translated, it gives CASSENGGARGYTF.

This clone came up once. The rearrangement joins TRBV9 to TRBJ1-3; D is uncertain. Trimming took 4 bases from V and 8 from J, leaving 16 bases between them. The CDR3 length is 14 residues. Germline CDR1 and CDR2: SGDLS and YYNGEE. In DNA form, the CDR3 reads TGTGCCAGCAGCCCGCGAGGTTTGGGCGACACCATATATTTT. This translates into CASSPRGLGDTIYF.

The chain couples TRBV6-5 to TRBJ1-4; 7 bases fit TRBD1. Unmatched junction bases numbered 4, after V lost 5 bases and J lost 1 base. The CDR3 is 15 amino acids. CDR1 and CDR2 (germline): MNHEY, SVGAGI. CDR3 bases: TGTGCCAGCAGTGCCCGACAGGGAACTAATGAAAAACTGTTTTTT. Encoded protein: CASSARQGTNEKLFF.

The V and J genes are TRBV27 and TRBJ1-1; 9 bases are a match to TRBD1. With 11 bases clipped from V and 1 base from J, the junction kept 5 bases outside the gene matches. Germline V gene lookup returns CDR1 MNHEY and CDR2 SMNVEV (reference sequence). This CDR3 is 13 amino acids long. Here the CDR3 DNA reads TGTGCCGTTTCGGGACAGGGGAACACTGAAGCTTTCTTT. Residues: CAVSGQGNTEAFF.

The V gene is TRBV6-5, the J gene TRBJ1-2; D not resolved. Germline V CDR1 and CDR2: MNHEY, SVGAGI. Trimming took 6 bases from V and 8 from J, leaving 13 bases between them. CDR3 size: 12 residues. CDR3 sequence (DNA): TGTGCCAGCAGCACCGGGTTGGAGGGCTACACCTTC. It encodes CASSTGLEGYTF.

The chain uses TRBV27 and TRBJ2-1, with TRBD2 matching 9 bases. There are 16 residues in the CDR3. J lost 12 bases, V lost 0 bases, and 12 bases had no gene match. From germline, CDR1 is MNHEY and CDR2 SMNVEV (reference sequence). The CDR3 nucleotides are TGTGCCAGCAGTTTATCTAGTGGGACTAGCTCAGTGGCGCAGTTCTTC. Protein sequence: CASSLSSGTSSVAQFF.

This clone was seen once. The CDR3 here is CASSLDRGGYNEQFF. DNA for the CDR3: TGTGCCAGCAGCCTGGACCGGGGAGGCTACAATGAGCAGTTCTTC. The chain employs TRBV7-2 and TRBJ2-1; a weak D match, TRBD2 (6 bases). Trimming took 5 bases from V and 3 from J, leaving 14 bases between them. This CDR3 has 15 amino acids. CDR1 and CDR2 (germline): SGHTA, FQGNSA.

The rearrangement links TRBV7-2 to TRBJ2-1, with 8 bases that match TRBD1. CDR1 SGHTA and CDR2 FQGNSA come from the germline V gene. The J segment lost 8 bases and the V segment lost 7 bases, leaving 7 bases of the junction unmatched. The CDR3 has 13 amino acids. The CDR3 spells CASTAGGRHEQFF. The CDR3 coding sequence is TGTGCCAGCACCGCAGGGGGCAGACATGAGCAGTTCTTC.

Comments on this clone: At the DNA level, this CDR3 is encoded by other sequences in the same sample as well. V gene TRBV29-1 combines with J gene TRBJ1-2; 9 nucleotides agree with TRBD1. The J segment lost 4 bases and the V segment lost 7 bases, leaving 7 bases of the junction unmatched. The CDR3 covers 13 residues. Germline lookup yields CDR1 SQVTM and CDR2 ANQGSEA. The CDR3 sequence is CSGGTGSLYGYTF. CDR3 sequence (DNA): TGCAGCGGCGGGACAGGGTCCCTCTATGGCTACACCTTC.

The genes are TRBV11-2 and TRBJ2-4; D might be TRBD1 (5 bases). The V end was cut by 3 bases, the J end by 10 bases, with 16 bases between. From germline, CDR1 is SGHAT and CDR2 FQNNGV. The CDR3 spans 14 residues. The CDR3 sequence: CASSFGAEYLIQYF. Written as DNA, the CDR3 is TGTGCCAGCAGCTTTGGGGCAGAGTATTTAATTCAGTACTTC. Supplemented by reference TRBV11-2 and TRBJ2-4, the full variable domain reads EAGVAQSPRYKIIEKRQSVAFWCNPISGHATLYWYQQILGQGPKLLIQFQNNGVVDDSQLPKDRFSAERLKGVDSTLKIQPAKLEDSAVYLCASSFGAEYLIQYFGAGTRLSVL.